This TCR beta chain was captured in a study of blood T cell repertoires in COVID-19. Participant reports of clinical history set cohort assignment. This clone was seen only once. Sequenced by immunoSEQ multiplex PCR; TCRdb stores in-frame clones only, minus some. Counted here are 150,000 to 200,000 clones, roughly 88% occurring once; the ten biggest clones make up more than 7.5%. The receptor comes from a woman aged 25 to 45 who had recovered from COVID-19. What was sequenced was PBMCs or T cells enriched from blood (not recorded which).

The CDR3: CAWTRRVKDNEQFF. The CDR3 DNA reads as TGTGCCTGGACACGGCGGGTCAAAGACAATGAGCAGTTCTTC. This rearrangement joins TRBV30 to TRBJ2-1, with a tentative D call TRBD2 (5 bases). From germline, CDR1 is GTSNPN and CDR2 SVGIG (reference sequence). V lost 4 bases to trimming and J lost 5 bases, with 15 bases between them. This CDR3 has 14 residues.